The clone carrying this T cell receptor beta chain was recorded at least ten times. What it binds is unknown. This entry comes from a study of T cells in Graves' hyperthyroidism and ophthalmopathy. Study-wide points: Researchers found most expanded thyroid clonotypes above 0.001 in blood as well.

TCR beta CDR3 regions were amplified from RNA. An initial round of RT-PCR targeting the TCR CDR3 relied on the HTBI primer set. TCRdb reprocessed the multiplex PCR reads with MiXCR, giving one entry per CDR3 protein. This table has about 280,000 distinct CDR3 sequences, less than 30% appearing once. The CDR3 contains 19 residues. Per germline, CDR1 MNHNS and CDR2 SASEGT. Trimming stripped 4 bases from V and 0 bases from J, with 22 bases between. Material: blood. V and J are TRBV6-1 and TRBJ2-4, with D perhaps given as TRBD1 or TRBD2 (5 bases each). The TCR comes from a man aged 35-49 years with Graves' hyperthyroidism that later progressed to Graves' ophthalmopathy. CDR3 nucleotide sequence: TGTGCCAGCAGTGGTAGGGACCGCCGCGGGTCCTTAGCCAAAAACATTCAGTACTTC. Residues: CASSGRDRRGSLAKNIQYF.